What follows are 15 T cell receptor beta chains derived from one specimen sequenced in a study of blood T cell repertoires in COVID-19. TCRdb's copy holds only in-frame clones and misses some; the assay was immunoSEQ multiplex PCR. The data show 230,000 or so clones, with roughly 76% seen just once and 7.5% to 8% held by the top ten. Specimen: peripheral blood. These TCRs come from a woman over 75 with COVID-19, enrolled during active disease.

The rearrangement joins TRBV7-2 to TRBJ1-3, with 7 bases that match TRBD1. V was clipped by 1 base and J by 2 bases; unmatched bases: 2. CDR1 and CDR2 from the germline V gene are SGHTA and FQGNSA. This CDR3 spans 15 amino acids. CDR3 region: CASSLVGTAGNTIYF. CDR3 DNA sequence: TGTGCCAGCAGCTTAGTGGGGACAGCTGGAAACACCATATATTTT.

The chain couples TRBV19 to TRBJ1-3; TRBD1 agrees at 7 bases. The length of the CDR3 is 16 residues. Trimming removed 9 bases from V and 2 bases from J; junction bases left unmatched: 13. The germline V gene encodes CDR1 LNHDA and CDR2 SQIVND (reference sequence). CDR3 sequence: CARKPRTGAAGNTIYF. The CDR3 bases are TGTGCCAGAAAACCCCGGACAGGCGCGGCTGGAAACACCATATATTTT.

The chain joins TRBV7-2 to TRBJ2-7; 9 bases match TRBD2. CDR1 and CDR2 from the germline V gene are SGHTA and FQGNSA. The J segment lost 2 bases and the V segment lost 1 base, leaving 3 bases of the junction unmatched. This CDR3 is 15 amino acids long. The CDR3 nucleotides are TGTGCCAGCAGCTTAGACGGCGGGGGGGCCTACGAGCAGTACTTC. This translates into CASSLDGGGAYEQYF.

This sequence joins TRBV2 and TRBJ1-1; TRBD1 might be the D (5 bases). Germline V gives CDR1 SNHLY, CDR2 FYNNEI. The CDR3 covers 12 residues. V dropped 10 bases and J dropped 2 bases, with 11 bases sitting between them. CDR3 loop: CATGLLNTEAFF. CDR3 nucleotides: TGTGCCACGGGACTACTAAACACTGAAGCTTTCTTT.

The chain recombines TRBV18 with TRBJ2-1, with D unresolved. V lost 1 base, J lost 5 bases, and 9 bases lay in between. The germline V gene encodes CDR1 KGHSH and CDR2 LQKENI. The CDR3 has 14 residues. CDR3 sequence: CASSPRKLNNEQFF. The CDR3 bases are TGTGCCAGCTCACCACGAAAGCTCAACAATGAGCAGTTCTTC.

V gene TRBV21-1 combines with J gene TRBJ1-1; TRBD1, the D gene given by the table, was not confirmed from the DNA. TRBV21-1 is a recognized pseudogene. This CDR3 spans 15 amino acids. DNA of the CDR3: TGTGCCAGCTCCGGGACAGGGCTTCCGGGGACTGAAGCTTTCTTT. Translated, it gives CASSGTGLPGTEAFF.

The chain links TRBV11-2 to TRBJ1-2; TRBD1 aligns across 7 bases. This CDR3 spans 15 amino acids. Germline lookup yields CDR1 SGHAT and CDR2 FQNNGV. The V segment lost 2 bases and the J segment 6 bases; nucleotides outside the gene matches: 9. As DNA, the CDR3 is TGTGCCAGCAGCTTAACAGGGGACCCCAGGGATGGCTACACCTTC. It translates to CASSLTGDPRDGYTF.

This chain links TRBV28 with TRBJ2-7; a possible D gene is TRBD2 (5 bases). This CDR3 is built from 11 residues. Germline loops: CDR1 MDHEN, CDR2 SYDVKM. Trimming removed 7 bases at V and 3 bases at J, with 7 bases between. CDR3 DNA: TGTGCCAGCATCGGAGGCTACGAGCAGTACTTC. Translating it yields CASIGGYEQYF.

The chain couples TRBV5-4 to TRBJ1-1, with a possible D match to TRBD1 (5 bases). CDR1 and CDR2 (germline): SGHNT, YYREEE (reference sequence). The V end was cut by 0 bases, the J end by 4 bases, with 13 bases between. The CDR3 totals 15 residues. In DNA form, the CDR3 reads TGTGCCAGCAGCTTGGGTGGGACTAAAGGCACTGAAGCTTTCTTT. Protein: CASSLGGTKGTEAFF.

The V call is TRBV19, the J call TRBJ2-7; 7 bases agree with TRBD1. In germline, CDR1 is LNHDA, CDR2 SQIVND (reference sequence). The CDR3 is 13 residues long. The V segment lost 3 bases and the J segment 2 bases; nucleotides outside the gene matches: 1. The CDR3 protein is CASSIQGAYEQYF. CDR3 nucleotide sequence: TGTGCCAGTAGTATCCAGGGGGCCTACGAGCAGTACTTC.

V usage is TRBV5-1 and J usage is TRBJ2-5; 16 bases fit TRBD2. V lost 4 bases, J lost 2 bases, and 2 bases stayed unmatched. CDR1 is SGHRS and CDR2 is YFSETQ in the germline V gene. The CDR3 consists of 16 residues. CDR3 in amino acids: CASSVGLAGGQETQYF. CDR3 bases: TGCGCCAGCAGCGTGGGACTAGCGGGGGGGCAAGAGACCCAGTACTTC.

This clone was counted only a few times. This sample also contains other DNA sequences that code for the same CDR3. The chain recombines TRBV6-6 with TRBJ1-1; D is ambiguous. Deletions cut 5 bases from V and 3 bases from J, with 10 bases between. Germline V gene sequence: CDR1 MNHNY, CDR2 SVGAGI (reference sequence). This CDR3 has 13 amino acids. The CDR3 protein is CASSPEGYTEAFF. DNA of the CDR3: TGTGCCAGCAGTCCAGAGGGATACACTGAAGCTTTCTTT.

The rearrangement uses TRBV11-2 and TRBJ2-6; the D gene is possibly TRBD1 (6 bases). The CDR3 covers 13 residues. V was clipped by 7 bases and J by 6 bases, with 10 bases between them. CDR1 SGHAT and CDR2 FQNNGV come from the germline V gene. Here the CDR3 reads CASNYREANVLTF. CDR3 nucleotide sequence: TGTGCCAGCAATTACAGGGAGGCCAACGTCCTGACTTTC.

The genes are TRBV2 and TRBJ1-2, with 10 bases matching TRBD1. The junction had 7 bases not matched to a gene; V was cut back by 10 bases and J by 5 bases. Germline V CDR1 and CDR2: SNHLY, FYNNEI. CDR3 size: 13 residues. The CDR3 here is CATPGQGYYGYTF. The CDR3 nucleotides read TGTGCCACCCCGGGACAGGGGTATTATGGCTACACCTTC.

J is TRBJ2-1 and V is TRBV7-2, with TRBD2 as a possible D gene (5 bases). V was trimmed by 2 bases and J by 10 bases, leaving 9 bases between them. This CDR3 contains 12 residues. Germline loops: CDR1 SGHTA, CDR2 FQGNSA. The CDR3 nucleotides are TGTGCCAGCAGCTTATACGGCGGGGAGCAGTTCTTC. Translated, it gives CASSLYGGEQFF.